This passage covers 8 T cell receptor beta chains from one sample sequenced in a study of CD8+ T cells in alopecia areata. RNA, once extracted, was reverse transcribed into cDNA for use as the sequencing template. The method was immunoSEQ multiplex PCR; TCRdb's version includes in-frame clones alone and lacks a portion of them. Among 150,000 or so clones listed, 85% to 90% were seen once. The sample consisted of CD8+ T cells sorted from blood, taken at week 0. Receptor source: a human donor with alopecia areata.

The chain joins TRBV7-3 to TRBJ2-1; TRBD1 aligns across 7 bases. The CDR3 has 14 amino acids. The V gene's germline CDR1 is SGHTA and CDR2 FQGTGA. V dropped 5 bases and J dropped 7; count of bases not matched to a gene: 8. CDR3 in amino acids: CASSRNSRGNEQFF. The CDR3 bases are TGTGCCAGCAGCCGGAACTCCAGGGGGAATGAGCAGTTCTTC.

The genes are TRBV5-4 and TRBJ2-7; 8 bases align to TRBD1. The ends lost 6 bases at V and 3 bases at J; junction bases unmatched: 8. The V gene's germline CDR1 is SGHNT and CDR2 YYREEE (reference sequence). The CDR3 is made up of 14 amino acids. The CDR3 DNA sequence: TGTGCCAGCACGCCCGGGACAGGTGGCTACGAGCAGTACTTC. This gives the protein CASTPGTGGYEQYF.

This chain uses TRBV7-9 with TRBJ2-3; D not resolved. CDR3 length: 16 amino acids. Germline CDR1 and CDR2: SEHNR and FQNEAQ (reference sequence). The germline V and J ends were trimmed by 5 bases and 0 bases, with 15 bases remaining between them. In nucleotides, the CDR3 is TGTGCCAGCAGCGAGACTCGCTCCCTCAGCACAGATACGCAGTATTTT. Amino acid sequence: CASSETRSLSTDTQYF.

The V gene is TRBV2, the J gene TRBJ2-1; 11 positions agree with TRBD1. V was pared by 6 bases and J by 6 bases, with 4 bases of the junction left unmatched. The CDR3 contains 14 residues. Per germline, CDR1 SNHLY and CDR2 FYNNEI. The CDR3: CASSPGQGVNEQFF. The CDR3 DNA sequence: TGTGCCAGCAGCCCGGGACAGGGGGTCAATGAGCAGTTCTTC.

This sequence joins TRBV9 and TRBJ2-1, with 13 positions matching TRBD2. Germline trimming cut 3 bases from V and 7 bases from J; bases unmatched to any gene: 7. CDR3 length: 16 amino acids. The germline CDR1 and CDR2 sequences are SGDLS and YYNGEE. The CDR3 is CASSESLAGGGNEQFF. DNA of the CDR3: TGTGCCAGCAGCGAGTCACTAGCGGGAGGGGGTAATGAGCAGTTCTTC. Full variable domain (missing parts from reference TRBV9 and TRBJ2-1): DSGVTQTPKHLITATGQRVTLRCSPRSGDLSVYWYQQSLDQGLQFLIQYYNGEERAKGNILERFSAQQFPDLHSELNLSSLELGDSALYFCASSESLAGGGNEQFFGPGTRLTVL.

V and J are TRBV7-6 and TRBJ2-6, with D possibly called TRBD1 or TRBD2 (5 bases each). CDR1 is SGHVS, CDR2 FNYEAQ, per germline. Trimming took 5 bases from V and 0 from J, leaving 23 bases between them. The CDR3 extends over 20 amino acids. The CDR3 here is CASSTSPRGPENSGANVLTF. The CDR3 DNA reads as TGTGCCAGCAGCACCTCCCCTCGGGGACCGGAAAACTCTGGGGCCAACGTCCTGACTTTC.

The chain uses TRBV7-9 and TRBJ2-7; D perhaps matches TRBD2 (6 bases). The CDR3 has 17 residues. V shed 4 bases and J shed 2 bases, with 21 bases lying between them. Germline CDR1 is SEHNR and CDR2 is FQNEAQ (reference sequence). Here the CDR3 reads CASSSGGNRWRPYEQYF. For the CDR3, the DNA is TGTGCCAGCAGCTCGGGCGGGAATCGATGGAGGCCCTACGAGCAGTACTTC.

The gene calls are TRBV7-2 and TRBJ2-7; D unresolved. The CDR3 is 12 amino acids. The germline V gene encodes CDR1 SGHTA and CDR2 FQGNSA. V lost 4 bases and J 1 base, leaving 5 bases between the germline ends. DNA for the CDR3: TGTGCCAGCAGCTCCTTTTCCTACGAGCAGTACTTC. Translating gives CASSSFSYEQYF.